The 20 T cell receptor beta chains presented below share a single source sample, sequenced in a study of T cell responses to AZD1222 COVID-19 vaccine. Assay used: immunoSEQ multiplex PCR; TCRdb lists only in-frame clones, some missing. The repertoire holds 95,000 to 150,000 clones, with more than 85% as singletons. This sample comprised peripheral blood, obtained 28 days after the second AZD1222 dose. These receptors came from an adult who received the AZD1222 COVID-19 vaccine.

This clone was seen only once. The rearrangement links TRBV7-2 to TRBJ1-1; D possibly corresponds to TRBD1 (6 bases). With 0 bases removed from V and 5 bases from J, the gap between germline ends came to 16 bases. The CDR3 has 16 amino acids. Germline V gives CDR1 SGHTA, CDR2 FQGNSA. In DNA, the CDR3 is TGTGCCAGCAGCTTAGCGCATAAAGGGGGGGAAACTGAAGCTTTCTTT. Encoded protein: CASSLAHKGGETEAFF.

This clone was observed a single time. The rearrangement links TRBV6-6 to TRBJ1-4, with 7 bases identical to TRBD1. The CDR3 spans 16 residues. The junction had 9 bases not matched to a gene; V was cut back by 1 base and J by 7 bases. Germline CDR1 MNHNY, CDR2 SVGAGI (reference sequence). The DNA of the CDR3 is TGTGCCAGCAGTTACTTCGGGGTAGGGGGCGGTGAAAAACTGTTTTTT. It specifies CASSYFGVGGGEKLFF.

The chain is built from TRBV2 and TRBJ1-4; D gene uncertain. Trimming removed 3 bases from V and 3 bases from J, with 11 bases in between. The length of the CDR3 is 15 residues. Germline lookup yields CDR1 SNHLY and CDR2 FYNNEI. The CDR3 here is CASSDNRAANEKLFF. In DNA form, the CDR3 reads TGTGCCAGCAGTGATAACAGAGCGGCTAATGAAAAACTGTTTTTT.

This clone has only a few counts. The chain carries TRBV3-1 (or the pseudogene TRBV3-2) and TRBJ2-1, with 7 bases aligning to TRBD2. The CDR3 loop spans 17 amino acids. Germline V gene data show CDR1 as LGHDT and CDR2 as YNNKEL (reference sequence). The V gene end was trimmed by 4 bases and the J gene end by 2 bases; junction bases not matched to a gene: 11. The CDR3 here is CASSLLNSGWTYNEQFF. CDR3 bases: TGTGCCAGCAGCCTCTTGAATAGCGGGTGGACCTACAATGAGCAGTTCTTC.

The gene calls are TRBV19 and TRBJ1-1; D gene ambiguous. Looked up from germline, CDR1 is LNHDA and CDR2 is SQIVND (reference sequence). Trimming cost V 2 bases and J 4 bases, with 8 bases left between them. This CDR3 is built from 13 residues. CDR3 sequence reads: CASSILGSTEAFF. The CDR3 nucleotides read TGTGCCAGTAGTATACTGGGTAGCACTGAAGCTTTCTTT.

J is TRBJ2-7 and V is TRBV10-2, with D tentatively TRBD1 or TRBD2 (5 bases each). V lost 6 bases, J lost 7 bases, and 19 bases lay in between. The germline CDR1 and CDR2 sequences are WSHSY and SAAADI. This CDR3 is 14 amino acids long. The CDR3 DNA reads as TGCGCCAGCAGACCTCTAGGGCTCGAGGGGGAGCAGTACTTC. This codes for CASRPLGLEGEQYF.

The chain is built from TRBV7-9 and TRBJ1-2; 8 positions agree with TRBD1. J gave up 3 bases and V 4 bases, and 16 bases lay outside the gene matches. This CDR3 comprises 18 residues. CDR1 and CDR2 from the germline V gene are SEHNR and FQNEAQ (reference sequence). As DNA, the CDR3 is TGTGCCAGCAGCTCTAGTAACCCCTACGGACAGGGCCACTATGGCTACACCTTC. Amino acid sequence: CASSSSNPYGQGHYGYTF.

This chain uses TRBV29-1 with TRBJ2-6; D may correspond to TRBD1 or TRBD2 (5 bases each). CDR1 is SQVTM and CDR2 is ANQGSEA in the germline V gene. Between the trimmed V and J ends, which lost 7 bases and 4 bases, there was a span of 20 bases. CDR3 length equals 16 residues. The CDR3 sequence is CSAGTSRGSGANVLTF. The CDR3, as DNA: TGCAGCGCCGGGACCTCCCGGGGTTCGGGGGCCAACGTCCTGACTTTC. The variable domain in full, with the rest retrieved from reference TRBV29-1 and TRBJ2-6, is SAVISQKPSRDICQRGTSLTIQCQVDSQVTMMFWYRQQPGQSLTLIATANQGSEATYESGFVIDKFPISRPNLTFSTLTVSNMSPEDSSIYLCSAGTSRGSGANVLTFGAGSRLTVL.

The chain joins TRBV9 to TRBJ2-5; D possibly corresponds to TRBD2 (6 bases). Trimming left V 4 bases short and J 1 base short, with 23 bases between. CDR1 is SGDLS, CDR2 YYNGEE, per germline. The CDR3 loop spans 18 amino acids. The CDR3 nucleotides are TGTGCCAGCAGCCTCAACTTGGGCGGGACCAATCTCCAAGAGACCCAGTACTTC. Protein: CASSLNLGGTNLQETQYF.

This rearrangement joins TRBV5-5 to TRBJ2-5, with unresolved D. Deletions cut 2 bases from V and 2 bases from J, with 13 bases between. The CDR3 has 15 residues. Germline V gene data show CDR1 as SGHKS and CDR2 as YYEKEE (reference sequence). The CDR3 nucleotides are TGTGCCAGCAGCTTATCCTACACCTCACAAGAGACCCAGTACTTC. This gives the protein CASSLSYTSQETQYF.

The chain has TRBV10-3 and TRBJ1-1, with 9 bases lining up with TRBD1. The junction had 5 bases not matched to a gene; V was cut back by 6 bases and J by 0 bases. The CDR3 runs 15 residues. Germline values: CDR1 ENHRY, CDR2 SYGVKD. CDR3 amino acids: CAIRGGQGLNTEAFF. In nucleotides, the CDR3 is TGTGCCATCAGGGGGGGACAGGGCCTGAACACTGAAGCTTTCTTT.

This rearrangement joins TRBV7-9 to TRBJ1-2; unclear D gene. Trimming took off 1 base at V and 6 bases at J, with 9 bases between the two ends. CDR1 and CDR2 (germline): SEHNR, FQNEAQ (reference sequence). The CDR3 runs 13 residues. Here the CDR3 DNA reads TGTGCCAGCAGCTTAGACGCCACCCATGGCTACACCTTC. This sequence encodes CASSLDATHGYTF.

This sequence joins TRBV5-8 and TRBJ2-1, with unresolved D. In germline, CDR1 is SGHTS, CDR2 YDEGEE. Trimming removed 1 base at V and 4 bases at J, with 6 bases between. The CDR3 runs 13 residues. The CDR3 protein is CASSLRVYNEQFF. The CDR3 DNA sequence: TGTGCCAGCAGCTTGAGAGTTTACAATGAGCAGTTCTTC.

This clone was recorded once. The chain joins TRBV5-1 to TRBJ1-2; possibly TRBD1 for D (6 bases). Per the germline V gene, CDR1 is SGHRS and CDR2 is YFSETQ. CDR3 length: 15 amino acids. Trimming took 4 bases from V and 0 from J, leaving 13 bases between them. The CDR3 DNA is TGCGCCAGCAGCGGTGACAGGACCGCTAACTATGGCTACACCTTC. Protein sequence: CASSGDRTANYGYTF.

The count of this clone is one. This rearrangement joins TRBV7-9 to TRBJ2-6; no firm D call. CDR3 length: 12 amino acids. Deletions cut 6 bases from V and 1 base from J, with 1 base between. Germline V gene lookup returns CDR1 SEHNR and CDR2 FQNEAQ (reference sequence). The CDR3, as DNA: TGTGCCAGCAGTTCTGGGGCCAACGTCCTGACTTTC. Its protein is CASSSGANVLTF.

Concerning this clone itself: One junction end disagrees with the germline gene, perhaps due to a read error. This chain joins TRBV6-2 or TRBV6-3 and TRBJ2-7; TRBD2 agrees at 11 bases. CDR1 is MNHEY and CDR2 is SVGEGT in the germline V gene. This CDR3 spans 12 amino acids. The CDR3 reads CASSFTSGGTLF. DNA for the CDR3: TGTGCCAGCAGTTTTACTAGCGGGGGCACCCTCTTC.

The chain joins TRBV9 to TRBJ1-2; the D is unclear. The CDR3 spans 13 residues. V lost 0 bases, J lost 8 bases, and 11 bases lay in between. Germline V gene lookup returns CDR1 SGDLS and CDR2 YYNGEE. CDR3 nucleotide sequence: TGTGCCAGCAGCGTAGAGGTGGTGGGAGGCTACACCTTC. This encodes CASSVEVVGGYTF.

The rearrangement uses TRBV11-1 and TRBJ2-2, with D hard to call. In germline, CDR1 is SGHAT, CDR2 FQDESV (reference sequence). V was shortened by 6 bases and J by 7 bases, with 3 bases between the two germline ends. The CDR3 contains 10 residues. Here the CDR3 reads CASRIGELFF. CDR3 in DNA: TGTGCCAGCAGAATCGGGGAGCTGTTTTTT.

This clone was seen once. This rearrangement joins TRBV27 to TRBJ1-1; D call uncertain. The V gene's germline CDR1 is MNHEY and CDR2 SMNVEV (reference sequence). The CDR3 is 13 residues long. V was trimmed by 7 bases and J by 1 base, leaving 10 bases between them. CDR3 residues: CASTRGRNTEAFF. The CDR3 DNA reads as TGTGCCAGCACCAGAGGACGGAACACTGAAGCTTTCTTT.

In nucleotides, the CDR3 is TGTGCCAGCAGCTTCCGGGAGTGGGGTAACACTGAAGCTTTCTTT. Residues: CASSFREWGNTEAFF. The J gene is TRBJ1-1, the V gene TRBV7-8; no clear D gene. The length of the CDR3 is 15 residues. The germline V gene encodes CDR1 SGHVS and CDR2 FQNEAQ. The V end was cut by 3 bases, the J end by 2 bases, with 13 bases between.